This entry features one T cell receptor (beta chain) sequence. The antigen is not known. At one end the junction does not follow the germline gene, possibly because of a read error. In nominal health when sampled, donors likely had unrecorded immune exposures nonetheless. This sample is drawn from a study of cytomegalovirus exposure and HLA in healthy donors. Findings and limits, study-wide: Cytomegalovirus status was reportedly diagnosed by the classifier with high sensitivity and specificity. Later analysis demonstrated an association between a missense DCLRE1C variant and TCR beta V- and J-gene trimming.

The PCR was carried out with 60 Vbeta primers and 13 Jbeta primers. This table comes from immunoSEQ multiplex PCR, and its TCRdb copy is limited to in-frame clones, with some not included. The sample includes fewer than 150,000 clones, around three quarters seen only once; the top ten take about 6.8%. The V gene's germline CDR1 is SSHAT and CDR2 FNYEAQ (reference sequence). The CDR3 is 15 amino acids. The TCR was taken from a man aged 40-49 years in good health and CMV-seropositive. Sequencing used PBMCs. The chain links TRBV7-7 to TRBJ2-3; 11 nucleotides match TRBD2. CDR3 coding DNA: TGTGCTAGCAGCCTGGGACTAGCGGATTCAGATACGCAGTATTTT. Its translation is CASSLGLADSDTQYF.